Below, 17 T cell receptor beta chains from the same sample are listed, as sequenced in a study of blood T cell repertoires in COVID-19. TCRdb keeps only in-frame clones here, not all; method: immunoSEQ multiplex PCR. In the table there are a few hundred thousand clones, approximately 89% of which are singletons. Sequenced: peripheral blood. The receptors originated from a woman younger than 45 who had recovered from COVID-19.

This chain links TRBV5-6 with TRBJ2-7; 9 nucleotides match TRBD2. The germline gives CDR1 SGHDT, CDR2 YYEEEE. This CDR3 is built from 17 residues. The trim removed 3 bases at V and 0 bases at J, leaving 10 bases unmatched. In DNA, the CDR3 is TGTGCCAGCAGCTCCTTAAAGCGGGGGGCGAGCTCCTACGAGCAGTACTTC. Protein product: CASSSLKRGASSYEQYF.

The J gene is TRBJ1-1, the V gene TRBV7-3; 10 bases line up with TRBD1. V shed 0 bases, J shed 3 bases, and the junction held 7 bases outside the gene matches. The CDR3 totals 17 residues. In germline, CDR1 is SGHTA, CDR2 FQGTGA. This CDR3 reads CASSLTPTGQGDTEAFF. In DNA form, the CDR3 reads TGTGCCAGCAGCTTAACCCCAACAGGACAGGGGGACACTGAAGCTTTCTTT.

This chain joins TRBV27 and TRBJ2-7; the match to TRBD2 covers 7 bases. The CDR3 extends over 15 amino acids. The trim removed 1 base at V and 5 bases at J, leaving 8 bases unmatched. Per the germline V gene, CDR1 is MNHEY and CDR2 is SMNVEV (reference sequence). CDR3 DNA: TGTGCCAGCAGTTTATGGGGAGGGGTTGGGAACGAGCAGTACTTC. It specifies CASSLWGGVGNEQYF.

This clone was seen a single time. The chain employs TRBV6-2 or TRBV6-3 and TRBJ2-2; 12 bases match TRBD2. Trimming at V came to 2 bases and at J to 0 bases, leaving 4 bases not matched to a gene. The CDR3 sequence is 18 residues long. From germline, CDR1 is MNHEY and CDR2 SVGEGT. This CDR3 reads CASSYPTSGGPNTGELFF. CDR3 coding DNA: TGTGCCAGCAGTTACCCCACTAGCGGGGGGCCGAACACCGGGGAGCTGTTTTTT.

The V gene is TRBV7-2, the J gene TRBJ2-5, with D perhaps TRBD2 (6 bases). The germline V gene has CDR1 SGHTA and CDR2 FQGNSA. The CDR3 length is 12 residues. V shed 4 bases and J shed 5 bases, with 8 bases lying between them. CDR3 DNA: TGTGCCAGCAGCTCGGGGGTGGAGACCCAGTACTTC. It specifies CASSSGVETQYF.

V usage is TRBV30 and J usage is TRBJ1-2; 11 nucleotides line up with TRBD1. J gave up 8 bases and V 0 bases, and 5 bases lay outside the gene matches. Germline CDR1 GTSNPN, CDR2 SVGIG (reference sequence). This CDR3 region has 14 residues. As DNA, the CDR3 is TGTGCCTGGAGTGTTAGGGGACAGGGGGGAGGCTACACCTTC. Protein sequence: CAWSVRGQGGGYTF. The complete variable domain, with remaining parts taken from reference TRBV30 and TRBJ1-2, reads SQTIHQWPATLVQPVGSPLSLECTVEGTSNPNLYWYRQAAGRGLQLLFYSVGIGQISSEVPQNLSASRPQDRQFILSSKKLLLSDSGFYLCAWSVRGQGGGYTFGSGTRLTVV.

The CDR3 here is CASSLKEGASSYEQYF. CDR3 nucleotides: TGCGCCAGCAGCTTGAAGGAGGGGGCGAGCTCCTACGAGCAGTACTTC. V and J are TRBV5-1 and TRBJ2-7; maybe TRBD1 (7 bases). Germline V gene sequence: CDR1 SGHRS, CDR2 YFSETQ. Trimming cost V 1 base and J 0 bases, with 14 bases left between them. There are 16 residues in the CDR3.

V and J are TRBV28 and TRBJ2-1; D may be TRBD2 (6 bases). The CDR3 is 13 amino acids. The germline V gene has CDR1 MDHEN and CDR2 SYDVKM. V was shortened by 2 bases and J by 12 bases, with 14 bases between the two germline ends. The CDR3 here is CASSLRVRDWQFF. The CDR3 nucleotides read TGTGCCAGCAGTTTAAGGGTCCGGGACTGGCAGTTCTTC.

The chain employs TRBV7-9 and TRBJ1-6; D gene uncertain. This CDR3 has 14 amino acids. Trimming cost V 0 bases and J 14 bases, with 14 bases left between them. CDR1 SEHNR and CDR2 FQNEAQ come from the germline V gene (reference sequence). In nucleotides, the CDR3 is TGTGCCAGCAGCTTAGCATCCGGGTCGAAGACCCTCCACTTT. Amino acids: CASSLASGSKTLHF.

V usage is TRBV7-9 and J usage is TRBJ1-5, with no clear D. Germline CDR1 and CDR2: SEHNR and FQNEAQ (reference sequence). CDR3 size: 13 residues. Trimming removed 2 bases at V and 5 bases at J, with 7 bases between. The CDR3 region is CASSLILDQPQHF. The DNA for the CDR3 is TGTGCCAGCAGCTTAATCCTAGATCAGCCCCAGCATTTT.

CDR3 coding DNA: TGTGCCAGCAGCCTGCGATGGGGGGTACTCTACGAGCAGTACTTC. Translation gives CASSLRWGVLYEQYF. This chain joins TRBV9 and TRBJ2-7, with a tentative D call TRBD2 (6 bases). The V and J ends lost 4 bases and 3 bases respectively, with 17 bases between them. Germline-derived CDR1 and CDR2 are SGDLS and YYNGEE. This CDR3 region has 15 residues.

This sequence joins TRBV24-1 and TRBJ2-3; TRBD1 might be the D (5 bases). Germline CDR1 and CDR2: KGHDR and SFDVKD. CDR3 length: 15 residues. The V and J ends lost 4 bases and 4 bases respectively, with 14 bases between them. The CDR3 spells CATSDIRRAADTQYF. CDR3 in DNA: TGTGCCACCAGTGACATTCGCAGGGCGGCAGATACGCAGTATTTT.

The rearrangement joins TRBV5-1 to TRBJ2-1; 8 bases match TRBD1. The germline V gene encodes CDR1 SGHRS and CDR2 YFSETQ. CDR3 length equals 16 residues. V dropped 4 bases and J dropped 5; count of bases not matched to a gene: 11. The CDR3: CASSPLGTGINNEQFF. The CDR3 DNA sequence: TGCGCCAGCAGCCCACTGGGGACAGGCATAAACAATGAGCAGTTCTTC.

The chain carries TRBV11-2 and TRBJ2-7; D call uncertain. Germline loops: CDR1 SGHAT, CDR2 FQNNGV. This CDR3 region has 13 residues. V was trimmed by 5 bases and J by 2 bases, leaving 10 bases between them. CDR3 sequence reads: CASSKSGPYEQYF. For the CDR3, the DNA is TGTGCCAGCAGCAAAAGTGGGCCCTACGAGCAGTACTTC.

The CDR3 reads CASSRTGTGRSYGYTF. The DNA for the CDR3 is TGTGCCAGCAGCCGGACTGGGACAGGGAGGTCCTATGGCTACACCTTC. The chain employs TRBV7-2 and TRBJ1-2; 9 positions agree with TRBD1. The CDR3 length is 16 residues. The germline gives CDR1 SGHTA, CDR2 FQGNSA. V lost 5 bases, J lost 4 bases, and 11 bases stayed unmatched.

The chain recombines TRBV7-9 with TRBJ2-7, with 7 bases that match TRBD1. The CDR3 has 14 amino acids. J lost 2 bases, V lost 6 bases, and 7 bases had no gene match. Looked up from germline, CDR1 is SEHNR and CDR2 is FQNEAQ (reference sequence). The CDR3 loop is CASSLGQVAYEQYF. Written as DNA, the CDR3 is TGTGCCAGCAGTCTTGGACAGGTTGCCTACGAGCAGTACTTC.

For the CDR3, the DNA is TGTGCCAGTAGAAGGGACATTCCTGATCAGCCCCAGCATTTT. It is translated as CASRRDIPDQPQHF. This chain uses TRBV19 with TRBJ1-5, with D perhaps matching TRBD1 (6 bases). Trimming took off 6 bases at V and 5 bases at J, with 14 bases between the two ends. Germline V lookup: CDR1 LNHDA, CDR2 SQIVND (reference sequence). The CDR3 is 14 residues long.